A single sample gave rise to the 20 T cell receptor beta chains below, sequenced in a study of PD-1 blockade in mismatch repair-deficient tumors. Data came from immunoSEQ multiplex PCR; TCRdb stores just in-frame clones and leaves some out. The data hold about 63,000 clones, with about 87% observed a single time. The source material was peripheral blood, sampled 52 weeks after starting pembrolizumab. These receptors all come from an adult with mismatch repair-deficient cancer.

The chain employs TRBV7-9 and TRBJ2-7; D is tentatively TRBD1 or TRBD2 (5 bases each). Deletions cut 5 bases from V and 3 bases from J, with 17 bases between. Germline V gene data show CDR1 as SEHNR and CDR2 as FQNEAQ (reference sequence). The CDR3 covers 15 residues. The CDR3 nucleotides are TGTGCCAGCAGCGGGGGTACAGCGACTTTCTACGAGCAGTACTTC. It translates to CASSGGTATFYEQYF.

This chain uses TRBV7-3 with TRBJ2-1, with TRBD2 identical over 9 bases. With 6 bases clipped from V and 2 bases from J, the junction kept 5 bases outside the gene matches. The germline CDR1 and CDR2 sequences are SGHTA and FQGTGA. CDR3 size: 15 residues. The CDR3 loop is CASSRGLATYNEQFF. The CDR3 DNA reads TGTGCCAGCAGTCGCGGACTAGCGACCTACAATGAGCAGTTCTTC.

The chain couples TRBV30 to TRBJ1-1; TRBD1 is a possible D gene (6 bases). CDR1 GTSNPN and CDR2 SVGIG come from the germline V gene (reference sequence). V lost 5 bases to trimming and J lost 5 bases, with 18 bases between them. The length of the CDR3 is 14 residues. The CDR3 loop is CAWDGTDRETEAFF. Here the CDR3 DNA reads TGTGCCTGGGACGGAACGGACAGAGAGACTGAAGCTTTCTTT.

This chain connects TRBV5-1 to TRBJ2-7; D not certain. Germline V gene lookup returns CDR1 SGHRS and CDR2 YFSETQ. The V gene lost 4 bases and the J gene lost 6 bases, with 8 bases spanning the gap. This CDR3 has 11 amino acids. The CDR3 sequence is CASSPGSEQYF. CDR3 bases: TGCGCCAGCAGCCCCGGATCCGAGCAGTACTTC.

This chain uses TRBV6-6 with TRBJ2-7; 7 nucleotides line up with TRBD1. This CDR3 region has 15 residues. Unmatched junction bases numbered 6, after V lost 2 bases and J lost 2 bases. Germline V CDR1 and CDR2: MNHNY, SVGAGI (reference sequence). The CDR3 DNA is TGTGCCAGCAGTTACCCCCGGACAGGTGCCTACGAGCAGTACTTC. It codes for CASSYPRTGAYEQYF.

J is TRBJ1-1 and V is TRBV7-8, with unresolved D. V lost 4 bases and J 1 base, leaving 10 bases between the germline ends. CDR1 and CDR2 (germline): SGHVS, FQNEAQ. The CDR3 has 14 residues. This CDR3 reads CASSSLLQNTEAFF. The CDR3 DNA reads TGTGCCAGCAGCTCGTTGTTGCAGAACACTGAAGCTTTCTTT. Looking up the rest from reference TRBV7-8 and TRBJ1-1 gives the full variable domain: GAGVSQSPRYKVAKRGQDVALRCDPISGHVSLFWYQQALGQGPEFLTYFQNEAQLDKSGLPSDRFFAERPEGSVSTLKIQRTQQEDSAVYLCASSSLLQNTEAFFGQGTRLTVV.

The rearrangement joins TRBV7-9 to TRBJ1-4, with unresolved D. The CDR3 sequence is 12 residues long. Germline V gives CDR1 SEHNR, CDR2 FQNEAQ (reference sequence). Trimming shortened V by 8 bases and J by 8 bases, and 12 bases separated the two germline ends. CDR3 region: CASRRGGEKLFF. For the CDR3, the DNA is TGTGCCAGCCGCCGGGGAGGCGAAAAACTGTTTTTT.

This chain links TRBV11-3 with TRBJ2-5, with 13 bases lining up with TRBD2. The germline V gene encodes CDR1 SGHNT and CDR2 YENEEA. V lost 5 bases and J lost 1; bases outside the gene matches: 10. The CDR3 runs 18 residues. This CDR3 reads CASSLGTSGAHSQETQYF. Here the CDR3 DNA reads TGTGCCAGCAGCCTAGGGACTAGCGGGGCCCACTCCCAAGAGACCCAGTACTTC.

The J gene is TRBJ2-3, the V gene TRBV30; a possible D gene is TRBD2 (5 bases). Germline CDR1 GTSNPN, CDR2 SVGIG (reference sequence). This CDR3 comprises 14 residues. Deletions cut 2 bases from V and 0 bases from J, with 9 bases between. The CDR3 DNA reads as TGTGCCTGGAGTTATGGCGGGAGCACAGATACGCAGTATTTT. Its protein product is CAWSYGGSTDTQYF.

The genes are TRBV7-9 and TRBJ2-1, with 8 bases matching TRBD2. The junction had 7 bases not matched to a gene; V was cut back by 5 bases and J by 4 bases. The CDR3 totals 15 residues. Germline CDR1 reads SEHNR; CDR2 reads FQNEAQ (reference sequence). The DNA for the CDR3 is TGTGCCAGCAGCCCAAGAGCGGGAGAGTACAATGAGCAGTTCTTC. It is translated as CASSPRAGEYNEQFF.

The chain couples TRBV6-1 to TRBJ2-2, with 9 positions matching TRBD1. The length of the CDR3 is 16 residues. The V gene's germline CDR1 is MNHNS and CDR2 SASEGT. The V gene end was trimmed by 1 base and the J gene end by 4 bases; junction bases not matched to a gene: 4. CDR3 loop: CASSEVDRGSTGELFF. In DNA, the CDR3 is TGTGCCAGCAGTGAAGTCGACAGGGGGAGCACCGGGGAGCTGTTTTTT.

This chain uses TRBV29-1 with TRBJ2-5, with D perhaps TRBD1 (6 bases). From germline, CDR1 is SQVTM and CDR2 ANQGSEA. V lost 5 bases, J lost 1 base, and 11 bases lay in between. The CDR3 consists of 13 residues. The CDR3 sequence is CSVPRGLQETQYF. CDR3 nucleotide sequence: TGCAGCGTTCCCAGGGGCCTCCAAGAGACCCAGTACTTC.

The genes are TRBV5-1 and TRBJ2-2, with D perhaps TRBD1 or TRBD2 (5 bases each). V dropped 8 bases and J dropped 3 bases, with 11 bases sitting between them. Germline V gene lookup returns CDR1 SGHRS and CDR2 YFSETQ. This CDR3 is built from 13 residues. The CDR3 DNA is TGCGCCAGTAGGGACGTGGACACCGGGGAGCTGTTTTTT. Encoded protein: CASRDVDTGELFF.

V gene TRBV25-1 combines with J gene TRBJ2-5; 8 bases align to TRBD1. TRBJ2-7 matches the DNA end more closely, so the J call is doubtful. Germline V gives CDR1 MGHDK, CDR2 SYGVNS. The CDR3 consists of 15 residues. CDR3: CASSVGQGVFYEQYF. In DNA form, the CDR3 reads TGTGCCAGCAGTGTAGGACAGGGAGTATTCTACGAGCAGTACTTC.

The CDR3 loop is CASSLGDNYGYTF. The CDR3 region has the DNA TGTGCCAGCAGCTTAGGGGATAACTATGGCTACACCTTC. This chain connects TRBV7-2 to TRBJ1-2; D uncertain. This CDR3 spans 13 amino acids. V lost 1 base, J lost 1 base, and 4 bases lay in between. CDR1 and CDR2 (germline): SGHTA, FQGNSA.

The V call is TRBV30, the J call TRBJ2-3; D possibly matches TRBD1 or TRBD2 (5 bases each). Trimming cost V 0 bases and J 5 bases, with 27 bases left between them. The CDR3 runs to 19 residues. In germline, CDR1 is GTSNPN, CDR2 SVGIG (reference sequence). In DNA form, the CDR3 reads TGTGCCTGGAGTGTACTATTTGGTGGGGGAGACGGGCAACAAGATACGCAGTATTTT. Encoded protein: CAWSVLFGGGDGQQDTQYF.

This chain links TRBV11-2 with TRBJ2-1, with D hard to call. The CDR3 covers 12 residues. Trimming stripped 4 bases from V and 10 bases from J, with 11 bases between. The germline gives CDR1 SGHAT, CDR2 FQNNGV. As DNA, the CDR3 is TGTGCCAGCAGCTCACGCCGCGCCGAGCAGTTCTTC. Its translation is CASSSRRAEQFF. Combining the CDR3 with reference TRBV11-2 and TRBJ2-1 gives the whole variable domain EAGVAQSPRYKIIEKRQSVAFWCNPISGHATLYWYQQILGQGPKLLIQFQNNGVVDDSQLPKDRFSAERLKGVDSTLKIQPAKLEDSAVYLCASSSRRAEQFFGPGTRLTVL.

The genes are TRBV6-1 and TRBJ2-1; 10 positions agree with TRBD2. Germline-derived CDR1 and CDR2 are MNHNS and SASEGT. After removal of 2 bases from V and 7 bases from J, the junction contained 8 bases not matched to a gene. The CDR3 is 16 amino acids. The CDR3 reads CASSETLAGVGNEQFF. The CDR3, as DNA: TGTGCCAGCAGTGAAACCCTAGCGGGAGTTGGGAATGAGCAGTTCTTC.

This clone appeared once. The V call is TRBV6-5, the J call TRBJ2-1, with D perhaps TRBD1 (5 bases). CDR3 size: 12 residues. Trimming shortened V by 6 bases and J by 6 bases, and 9 bases separated the two germline ends. CDR1 and CDR2 from the germline V gene are MNHEY and SVGAGI. CDR3 residues: CASRGPGNEQFF. Written as DNA, the CDR3 is TGTGCCAGCAGGGGGCCGGGCAATGAGCAGTTCTTC.

The V gene is TRBV7-9, the J gene TRBJ2-3, with D hard to call. The germline CDR1 and CDR2 sequences are SEHNR and FQNEAQ (reference sequence). CDR3 length: 18 residues. V lost 0 bases, J lost 4 bases, and 20 bases lay in between. The CDR3 spells CASSLALYLEGNPDTQYF. DNA for the CDR3: TGTGCCAGCAGCTTAGCGCTCTATTTAGAAGGTAACCCAGATACGCAGTATTTT.